This passage covers 25 T cell receptor beta chains from one sample sequenced in a study of T cells in Graves' hyperthyroidism and ophthalmopathy. Researchers took RNA transcripts and amplified the TCR beta CDR3 regions from them. Using the HTBI primer set, a first-round RT-PCR was run on the TCR CDR3. TCRdb reprocessed the multiplex PCR reads with MiXCR, giving one entry per CDR3 protein. Of 500,000 to 800,000 distinct CDR3 sequences in the sample, nearly 45% were seen once. Sequences were obtained from peripheral blood or thyroid tissue (not recorded which). The source of these receptors is an adult man with Graves' disease, either hyperthyroidism or ophthalmopathy (not recorded which).

Concerning this clonotype itself: Mismatch with germline at one junction end may stem from a read error. This chain uses TRBV12-3 or TRBV12-4 with TRBJ1-6, with no clear D. The CDR3 has 13 amino acids. The DNA for the CDR3 is TGTGCCAGCAGTTTAGGAGGGAATTCACTCCTCCACTTT. Translation: CASSLGGNSLLHF.

The chain uses TRBV6-5 and TRBJ1-6, with D unresolved. Deletions cut 6 bases from V and 6 bases from J, with 12 bases between. Germline assignment: CDR1 MNHEY and CDR2 SVGAGI. This CDR3 comprises 14 residues. The CDR3: CASRTRGSNSPLHF. Here the CDR3 DNA reads TGTGCCAGCAGAACACGAGGGAGTAATTCACCCCTCCACTTT.

This clonotype has ten or more counts. The chain links TRBV6-5 to TRBJ2-5; no reliable D call. V lost 6 bases, J lost 1 base, and 6 bases lay in between. The CDR3 runs to 12 residues. The germline gives CDR1 MNHEY, CDR2 SVGAGI. The DNA of the CDR3 is TGTGCCAGCAGCGACATCCAAGAGACCCAGTACTTC. Protein product: CASSDIQETQYF.

This chain uses TRBV6-5 with TRBJ1-1; D gene ambiguous. Looked up from germline, CDR1 is MNHEY and CDR2 is SVGAGI. This CDR3 region has 12 residues. V lost 2 bases, J lost 9 bases, and 10 bases lay in between. The CDR3 spells CASSYAQGKAFF. Here the CDR3 DNA reads TGTGCCAGCAGTTACGCCCAAGGAAAAGCTTTCTTT.

The chain has TRBV19 and TRBJ2-2; TRBD1 matches 9 bases. The CDR3 spans 16 residues. Trimming cost V 3 bases and J 0 bases; bases outside gene matches: 2. Germline values: CDR1 LNHDA, CDR2 SQIVND (reference sequence). The CDR3 loop reads CASSIRTGANTGELFF. Here the CDR3 DNA reads TGTGCCAGTAGTATTAGGACAGGGGCGAACACCGGGGAGCTGTTTTTT. Variable domain in full (rest from reference TRBV19 and TRBJ2-2): DGGITQSPKYLFRKEGQNVTLSCEQNLNHDAMYWYRQDPGQGLRLIYYSQIVNDFQKGDIAEGYSVSREKKESFPLTVTSAQKNPTAFYLCASSIRTGANTGELFFGEGSRLTVL.

In this sample, this clonotype turned up a few times. The chain recombines TRBV2 with TRBJ1-4; D is ambiguous. V was shortened by 3 bases and J by 6 bases, with 11 bases between the two germline ends. Looked up from germline, CDR1 is SNHLY and CDR2 is FYNNEI. The CDR3 contains 14 residues. CDR3 amino acids: CASSELRTDEKLFF. DNA of the CDR3: TGTGCCAGCAGTGAGTTAAGGACTGATGAAAAACTGTTTTTT.

This chain uses TRBV10-3 with TRBJ2-2; D is unresolved. The ends were cut back, 4 bases at V and 7 bases at J, with 10 bases in the middle. This CDR3 is 13 amino acids long. Germline V gene lookup returns CDR1 ENHRY and CDR2 SYGVKD. The chain's CDR3 is CAISGLFVGELFF. The CDR3 DNA reads as TGTGCCATCAGTGGGCTGTTCGTCGGGGAGCTGTTTTTT.

The chain couples TRBV7-9 to TRBJ1-3; D ambiguous. Between the trimmed V and J ends, which lost 8 bases and 1 base, there was a span of 12 bases. This CDR3 comprises 14 residues. The germline gives CDR1 SEHNR, CDR2 FQNEAQ (reference sequence). CDR3 sequence reads: CASGGKTSGNTIYF. CDR3 bases: TGTGCCAGCGGCGGGAAGACTTCTGGAAACACCATATATTTT.

The chain uses TRBV2 and TRBJ1-5; 8 bases align to TRBD1. CDR3 length: 17 amino acids. Germline V gene lookup returns CDR1 SNHLY and CDR2 FYNNEI. With V trimmed by 6 bases and J by 2 bases, 12 bases remained unmatched. The CDR3 coding sequence is TGTGCCAGCAGCCAATCTTCGACAGGGGACCGCAATCAGCCCCAGCATTTT. Amino acids: CASSQSSTGDRNQPQHF. The full variable domain, its missing parts supplied by reference TRBV2 and TRBJ1-5, is EPEVTQTPSHQVTQMGQEVILRCVPISNHLYFYWYRQILGQKVEFLVSFYNNEISEKSEIFDDQFSVERPDGSNFTLKIRSTKLEDSAMYFCASSQSSTGDRNQPQHFGDGTRLSIL.

CDR3: CATSRASGRSYEQYF. The CDR3 DNA reads as TGTGCCACCAGCAGAGCTAGCGGGAGGTCCTACGAGCAGTACTTC. This chain uses TRBV15 with TRBJ2-7; 11 bases align to TRBD2. The CDR3 length is 15 residues. CDR1 is LNHNV and CDR2 is YYDKDF in the germline V gene (reference sequence). Losses at the gene ends were 1 base for V and 1 base for J; bases not matched to a gene: 0.

The V call is TRBV7-2, the J call TRBJ1-2; 7 positions match TRBD1. The length of the CDR3 is 14 residues. Looked up from germline, CDR1 is SGHTA and CDR2 is FQGNSA. V lost 0 bases and J lost 7; bases outside the gene matches: 5. The CDR3 region is CASSLAGTESGYTF. The CDR3 DNA is TGTGCCAGCAGCTTAGCCGGGACAGAGAGTGGCTACACCTTC.

The sample holds a few counts of this clonotype. The J gene is TRBJ2-5, the V gene TRBV25-1; 9 nucleotides align to TRBD1. With V trimmed by 8 bases and J by 5 bases, 12 bases remained unmatched. Germline V gene data show CDR1 as MGHDK and CDR2 as SYGVNS. The CDR3 runs 15 residues. The CDR3 region has the DNA TGTGCCAGCGTGAGGCGACAGGGGGTACGGGAGACCCAGTACTTC. Protein sequence: CASVRRQGVRETQYF. Full variable domain (missing parts from reference TRBV25-1 and TRBJ2-5): EADIYQTPRYLVIGTGKKITLECSQTMGHDKMYWYQQDPGMELHLIHYSYGVNSTEKGDLSSESTVSRIRTEHFPLTLESARPSHTSQYLCASVRRQGVRETQYFGPGTRLLVL.

This chain connects TRBV20-1 to TRBJ2-5; 9 positions match TRBD2. V was pared by 1 base and J by 3 bases, with 3 bases of the junction left unmatched. This CDR3 spans 14 amino acids. Germline loops: CDR1 DFQATT, CDR2 SNEGSKA (reference sequence). In DNA, the CDR3 is TGCAGTGCTAGAGGACTAGCGGCCAAAGAGACCCAGTACTTC. Amino acids: CSARGLAAKETQYF.

The chain couples TRBV2 to TRBJ1-5; tentatively, D is TRBD1 (5 bases). The ends were cut back, 6 bases at V and 1 base at J, with 13 bases in the middle. CDR3 length: 15 amino acids. The V gene's germline CDR1 is SNHLY and CDR2 FYNNEI. The CDR3 nucleotides read TGTGCCAGCAGCTTGTGGGGGTTGAGCAATCAGCCCCAGCATTTT. Its translation: CASSLWGLSNQPQHF.

The chain is built from TRBV20-1 and TRBJ2-7; maybe TRBD2 (5 bases). Trimming removed 5 bases from V and 1 base from J, with 18 bases in between. Germline CDR1 and CDR2: DFQATT and SNEGSKA (reference sequence). CDR3 length equals 15 residues. CDR3: CSAPSSGKTSYEQYF. For the CDR3, the DNA is TGCAGTGCTCCCTCGTCGGGGAAGACGTCCTACGAGCAGTACTTC.

The V and J genes are TRBV13 and TRBJ2-7; D is uncertain. CDR3 size: 14 residues. The V gene's germline CDR1 is PRHDT and CDR2 FYEKMQ (reference sequence). Trimming stripped 10 bases from V and 7 bases from J, with 23 bases between. The CDR3 DNA is TGTGCCATCAGTGCTAGAGATCGCCTATCTGAGCAGTACTTC. Encoded protein: CAISARDRLSEQYF. The full variable domain, in which reference TRBV13 and TRBJ2-7 provide the parts outside the CDR3, is AAGVIQSPRHLIKEKRETATLKCYPIPRHDTVYWYQQGPGQDPQFLISFYEKMQSDKGSIPDRFSAQQFSDYHSELNMSSLELGDSALYFCAISARDRLSEQYFGPGTRLTVT.

In regard to this clonotype: An end of the junction does not agree with germline; a read error may underlie this. The chain links TRBV7-3 to TRBJ1-5; tentative D call: TRBD1 (5 bases). The germline V gene has CDR1 SGHTA and CDR2 FQGTGA. The CDR3 length is 15 residues. The CDR3 nucleotides read TGCGCCAGCAGCCAAGTGATTGGGGGTAATCAGCCCCAGCATTTT. Residues: CASSQVIGGNQPQHF.

This clonotype occurred many times. The rearrangement joins TRBV7-9 to TRBJ1-1; D remains unclear. Germline-derived CDR1 and CDR2 are SEHNR and FQNEAQ (reference sequence). The CDR3 totals 12 residues. Trimming pared 3 bases from V and 5 bases from J, leaving 7 bases between. CDR3 in DNA: TGTGCCAGCAGCTTCTCGCTGACTGAAGCTTTCTTT. Protein: CASSFSLTEAFF.

The chain joins TRBV7-2 to TRBJ2-5; 9 bases map to TRBD2. Trimming at V came to 5 bases and at J to 3 bases, leaving 10 bases not matched to a gene. CDR1 and CDR2 (germline): SGHTA, FQGNSA. CDR3 length: 16 amino acids. The CDR3 region is CASSPTIIAGEETQYF. The CDR3 DNA sequence: TGTGCCAGCAGCCCCACCATTATAGCGGGGGAAGAGACCCAGTACTTC.

This clonotype appeared many times. The genes are TRBV6-5 and TRBJ1-4, with 8 bases matching TRBD1. CDR3 size: 13 residues. Losses at the gene ends were 11 bases for V and 6 bases for J; bases not matched to a gene: 8. CDR1 and CDR2 from the germline V gene are MNHEY and SVGAGI. The CDR3 DNA is TGTGCCCGCCAAGGACAGGGACATGAAAAACTGTTTTTT. Translating it yields CARQGQGHEKLFF.

The CDR3 nucleotides read TGCGCCAGCAGCTTCGAGGGAGGGTTCACCGGGGAGCTGTTTTTT. Its protein product is CASSFEGGFTGELFF. The chain has TRBV5-1 and TRBJ2-2, with 7 bases identical to TRBD2. Germline loops: CDR1 SGHRS, CDR2 YFSETQ. Germline trimming cut 2 bases from V and 4 bases from J; bases unmatched to any gene: 5. The CDR3 runs 15 residues.

This clonotype is a singleton in its sample. This chain links TRBV24-1 with TRBJ1-2; 9 bases line up with TRBD1. The germline V gene encodes CDR1 KGHDR and CDR2 SFDVKD. V shed 4 bases and J 5 bases; nucleotides not matched to a gene: 7. The CDR3 runs 15 residues. DNA for the CDR3: TGTGCCACCAGTGACCCCGGACAGGGGACGTATGGCTACACCTTC. Its translation is CATSDPGQGTYGYTF.

This clonotype showed up many times. The chain employs TRBV25-1 and TRBJ1-5; 8 bases align to TRBD1. Germline V lookup: CDR1 MGHDK, CDR2 SYGVNS. The trim removed 6 bases at V and 0 bases at J, leaving 1 base unmatched. The CDR3 covers 14 residues. CDR3 sequence reads: CASRGTGSNQPQHF. Written as DNA, the CDR3 is TGTGCCAGCAGGGGGACAGGTAGCAATCAGCCCCAGCATTTT. Drawing the rest from reference TRBV25-1 and TRBJ1-5, the complete variable domain is EADIYQTPRYLVIGTGKKITLECSQTMGHDKMYWYQQDPGMELHLIHYSYGVNSTEKGDLSSESTVSRIRTEHFPLTLESARPSHTSQYLCASRGTGSNQPQHFGDGTRLSIL.

This clonotype was seen a few times. This sequence joins TRBV19 and TRBJ1-1; 8 positions agree with TRBD1. The trim removed 4 bases at V and 5 bases at J, leaving 9 bases unmatched. The CDR3 spans 15 residues. The V gene's germline CDR1 is LNHDA and CDR2 SQIVND (reference sequence). CDR3 sequence: CASSNQGALVTEAFF. CDR3 DNA sequence: TGTGCCAGTAGTAACCAGGGGGCGCTGGTGACTGAAGCTTTCTTT.

The genes are TRBV29-1 and TRBJ1-5; D is possibly TRBD1 (5 bases). Germline CDR1 reads SQVTM; CDR2 reads ANQGSEA. This CDR3 comprises 10 residues. CDR3 protein: CRGLNQPQHF. The CDR3 DNA reads as TGCCGGGGCCTTAATCAGCCCCAGCATTTT.